The 16 T cell receptor beta chains listed next were all sequenced from one sample in a study of CD8+CD57+ T cells in acquired aplastic anemia. CDR3 and TCR beta VDJ profiling relied on a genomic DNA template. TCRdb called the reads again in MiXCR, with one record for every CDR3 protein. The sample holds a few hundred thousand distinct CDR3 sequences, around 60% seen once. The material sequenced was sorted CD4+, CD8+, or CD8+CD57+ T cells (not recorded which) from PBMCs. The origin of the receptors is a human donor in good health.

This chain links TRBV5-1 with TRBJ2-5, with 7 bases fitting TRBD2. V was clipped by 2 bases and J by 4 bases; unmatched bases: 5. CDR1 is SGHRS, CDR2 YFSETQ, per germline. The CDR3 is 14 residues long. The CDR3 nucleotides are TGCGCCAGCAGCTTTGATTGGGGGGGAGAGACCCAGTACTTC. It encodes CASSFDWGGETQYF.

This chain joins TRBV9 and TRBJ2-3, with 8 bases lining up with TRBD2. The CDR3 loop spans 16 amino acids. V lost 0 bases to trimming and J lost 4 bases; unmatched junction nucleotides: 7. CDR1 and CDR2 (germline): SGDLS, YYNGEE. CDR3 bases: TGTGCCAGCAGCGTAGATTTAGCGGGACGACCAGATACGCAGTATTTT. It encodes CASSVDLAGRPDTQYF.

This chain joins TRBV15 and TRBJ1-2, with a tentative D call TRBD1 (5 bases). Germline CDR1 LNHNV, CDR2 YYDKDF (reference sequence). V lost 5 bases and J lost 5, with 21 bases in between. The CDR3 sequence is 16 residues long. CDR3 sequence (DNA): TGTGCCACCAGCGAAGACGTTCAGGGTTTGTCGTATGGCTACACCTTC. Protein sequence: CATSEDVQGLSYGYTF. Filled out from reference TRBV15 and TRBJ1-2, the complete variable domain reads DAMVIQNPRYQVTQFGKPVTLSCSQTLNHNVMYWYQQKSSQAPKLLFHYYDKDFNNEADTPDNFQSRRPNTSFCFLDIRSPGLGDTAMYLCATSEDVQGLSYGYTFGSGTRLTVV.

This chain links TRBV20-1 with TRBJ2-5, with TRBD1 matching 7 bases. Germline V gene lookup returns CDR1 DFQATT and CDR2 SNEGSKA (reference sequence). The CDR3 loop spans 15 amino acids. The ends lost 5 bases at V and 0 bases at J; junction bases unmatched: 9. CDR3 DNA: TGCAGTGCTTTTGGGGGACAGTCTTACCAAGAGACCCAGTACTTC. It codes for CSAFGGQSYQETQYF.

This clonotype turned up a few times. The rearrangement links TRBV7-9 to TRBJ2-5, with D maybe TRBD2 (5 bases). V was cut by 1 base and J by 3 bases, with 12 bases left in between. Per germline, CDR1 SEHNR and CDR2 FQNEAQ (reference sequence). The CDR3 length is 15 residues. The DNA for the CDR3 is TGTGCCAGCAGCTTAGTGCCGCGGGTGGAAGAGACCCAGTACTTC. Its translation is CASSLVPRVEETQYF.

This clonotype was counted at least ten times. The chain carries TRBV20-1 and TRBJ2-7; 9 bases match TRBD1. Germline V gives CDR1 DFQATT, CDR2 SNEGSKA (reference sequence). Germline trimming cut 0 bases from V and 1 base from J; bases unmatched to any gene: 4. The CDR3 contains 15 residues. CDR3 sequence (DNA): TGCAGTGCTAGAGACGGACAGGGGCCGTCCTACGAGCAGTACTTC. This codes for CSARDGQGPSYEQYF.

Points on this clonotype: Because the CDR3's place on the DNA is in doubt, the DNA is left out and the CDR3 is given as listed by TCRdb. The chain recombines TRBV13 with TRBJ2-5; no check of the table's D call, TRBD1, against the DNA was made. The germline CDR1 and CDR2 sequences are PRHDT and FYEKMQ (reference sequence). The CDR3 is 11 residues long, counting both termini. This CDR3 is CASSFGTGISF.

This clonotype was detected many times. This chain joins TRBV19 and TRBJ2-2; no firm D call. The CDR3 length is 12 residues. Germline V gives CDR1 LNHDA, CDR2 SQIVND (reference sequence). V gave up 7 bases and J gave up 6 bases, with 9 bases separating them. The CDR3 DNA follows: TGTGCCAGTATTTTAGGGCCCGGGGAGCTGTTTTTT. It specifies CASILGPGELFF.

This clonotype appeared a single time. The V call is TRBV7-2, the J call TRBJ2-7; D not certain. V lost 7 bases, J lost 2 bases, and 12 bases lay in between. The CDR3 is made up of 13 amino acids. CDR1 and CDR2 (germline): SGHTA, FQGNSA. In DNA form, the CDR3 reads TGTGCCAGCAACATAGGGATTACCTACGAGCAGTACTTC. Residues: CASNIGITYEQYF.

The chain has TRBV4-3 and TRBJ1-6; 11 bases are shared with TRBD1. After removal of 0 bases from V and 8 bases from J, the junction contained 6 bases not matched to a gene. This CDR3 is 17 amino acids long. CDR1 is LGHNA and CDR2 is YSLEER in the germline V gene. CDR3 loop: CASSQDWTGGADSPLHF. In nucleotides, the CDR3 is TGCGCCAGCAGCCAAGATTGGACAGGGGGCGCGGATTCACCCCTCCACTTT.

This clonotype occurred many times. V gene TRBV30 combines with J gene TRBJ1-1; 7 positions match TRBD1. In germline, CDR1 is GTSNPN, CDR2 SVGIG (reference sequence). With V trimmed by 5 bases and J by 8 bases, 2 bases remained unmatched. This CDR3 contains 10 residues. CDR3 nucleotide sequence: TGTGCCTGGGAGGACAGGGAAGCTTTCTTT. Encoded protein: CAWEDREAFF.

This chain connects TRBV24-1 to TRBJ2-2; 9 bases agree with TRBD2. J lost 4 bases, V lost 4 bases, and 9 bases had no gene match. This CDR3 contains 17 residues. Germline V gene sequence: CDR1 KGHDR, CDR2 SFDVKD. The CDR3 nucleotides read TGTGCCACCAGTGACAGCACCTTTAGCGGGGGCACCGGGGAGCTGTTTTTT. It specifies CATSDSTFSGGTGELFF.

The V gene is TRBV29-1, the J gene TRBJ2-1; 10 bases align to TRBD2. V trimming: 0 bases; J trimming: 6 bases; junction bases outside the gene matches: 5. The CDR3 is made up of 15 amino acids. Germline CDR1 reads SQVTM; CDR2 reads ANQGSEA. DNA for the CDR3: TGCAGCGTTGAAGAGGGGCTAGCGGGAGTCAATGAGCAGTTCTTC. This sequence encodes CSVEEGLAGVNEQFF.

The V and J genes are TRBV19 and TRBJ2-5, with TRBD2 identical over 7 bases. Germline CDR1 is LNHDA and CDR2 is SQIVND (reference sequence). Trimming took 4 bases from V and 13 from J; bases not matched to a gene: 15. CDR3 length: 14 amino acids. For the CDR3, the DNA is TGTGCCAGTAGTAGAGCCAGCGGGGCCACCTTGGTGTACTTC. Its translation: CASSRASGATLVYF. Full variable domain (missing parts from reference TRBV19 and TRBJ2-5): DGGITQSPKYLFRKEGQNVTLSCEQNLNHDAMYWYRQDPGQGLRLIYYSQIVNDFQKGDIAEGYSVSREKKESFPLTVTSAQKNPTAFYLCASSRASGATLVYFGPGTRLLVL.

In its sample, this clonotype was seen many times. Relative to the germline gene, one junction end is altered; a read error may explain this. The rearrangement links TRBV19 to TRBJ2-1; D ambiguous. Germline values: CDR1 LNHDA, CDR2 SQIVND (reference sequence). This CDR3 region has 15 residues. CDR3 region: CASSMGNWPYNEQFF. The DNA of the CDR3 is TGTGCCAGTAGTATGGGCAACTGGCCCTACAATGAACAGTTCTTC.

The V call is TRBV20-1, the J call TRBJ2-7; D is perhaps TRBD1 (6 bases). This CDR3 spans 14 amino acids. V was clipped by 6 bases and J by 1 base, with 16 bases between them. Germline values: CDR1 DFQATT, CDR2 SNEGSKA (reference sequence). CDR3 loop: CSALEVQGSYEQYF. CDR3 coding DNA: TGCAGTGCCTTAGAAGTACAGGGATCCTACGAGCAGTACTTC.